This is a list of T cell receptor beta chains from one sample in a study of blood T cell repertoires in COVID-19. Clones were sequenced by immunoSEQ multiplex PCR, and TCRdb holds only the in-frame ones, with some missing. The sample has around 67,000 clones, 80% to 90% seen once. The sample taken for sequencing was peripheral blood. The source of these receptors is a human donor in a cohort sampled during active COVID-19. Both conserved end residues are part of each CDR3. A D gene is named only where the DNA matches it firmly. A clone size is listed for some rows: how often the clone was seen (once, few, many), or a class if it is expanded.

J gene: TRBJ1-6; V gene: TRBV4-1; clone size: NA; D gene: NA; CDR3 length: 14; CDR3 DNA: TGCGCCAGCAGCCAGCAGGGTGGGAATTCACCCCTCCACTTT; CDR3 protein: CASSQQGGNSPLHF
J gene: TRBJ2-1; V gene: TRBV30; clone size: few; D gene: TRBD2; CDR3 length: 14; CDR3 DNA: TGTGCCTGGAGTAGACTAGCGGGTAACAATGAGCAGTTCTTC; CDR3 protein: CAWSRLAGNNEQFF
J gene: TRBJ2-2; V gene: TRBV11-2; clone size: NA; D gene: NA; CDR3 length: 15; CDR3 DNA: TGTGCCAGCAGCTTAGATCCGGGGGGCGCCGGGGAGCTGTTTTTT; CDR3 protein: CASSLDPGGAGELFF
J gene: TRBJ1-4; V gene: TRBV4-1; clone size: few; D gene: NA; CDR3 length: 13; CDR3 DNA: TGCGCCAGCAGCCAACCCGGTGATGAAAAACTGTTTTTT; CDR3 protein: CASSQPGDEKLFF
J gene: TRBJ2-3; V gene: TRBV27; clone size: NA; D gene: TRBD2; CDR3 length: 18; CDR3 DNA: TGTGCCAGCAGTTTCTTTCTGGGAACTAGCGGGAGGGCTGATACGCAGTATTTT; CDR3 protein: CASSFFLGTSGRADTQYF
J gene: TRBJ2-1; V gene: TRBV2; clone size: NA; D gene: NA; CDR3 length: 14; CDR3 DNA: TGTGCCAGCAAGGGTTTAAGCGGGTTCGGTGAGCAGTTCTTC; CDR3 protein: CASKGLSGFGEQFF
J gene: TRBJ2-5; V gene: TRBV7-7; clone size: NA; D gene: NA; CDR3 length: 14; CDR3 DNA: TGTGCTAGCAGTATTGGAGGGAGGGGGGAGACCCAGTACTTC; CDR3 protein: CASSIGGRGETQYF
J gene: TRBJ2-1; V gene: TRBV7-2; clone size: NA; D gene: NA; CDR3 length: 14; CDR3 DNA: TGTGCCAGCAAGGCCGGAGGGCGGTACAATGAGCAGTTCTTC; CDR3 protein: CASKAGGRYNEQFF
J gene: TRBJ2-2; V gene: TRBV19; clone size: NA; D gene: TRBD1; CDR3 length: 15; CDR3 DNA: TGTGCCAGTAGTACTTCCACAGGGGCCGGCGGGGAGCTGTTTTTT; CDR3 protein: CASSTSTGAGGELFF
J gene: TRBJ2-7; V gene: TRBV28; clone size: NA; D gene: NA; CDR3 length: 13; CDR3 DNA: TGTGCCAGCAGTATCCAGGCCCGCTACGAGCAGTACTTC; CDR3 protein: CASSIQARYEQYF
J gene: TRBJ2-2; V gene: TRBV18; clone size: NA; D gene: TRBD2; CDR3 length: 16; CDR3 DNA: TGTGCCAGCTCACCGCCGGGACTAGCGTCGGCCGGGGAGCTGTTTTTT; CDR3 protein: CASSPPGLASAGELFF
J gene: TRBJ2-1; V gene: TRBV7-2; clone size: NA; D gene: NA; CDR3 length: 12; CDR3 DNA: TGTGCCAGCAGAACACTAGACAATGAGCAGTTCTTC; CDR3 protein: CASRTLDNEQFF
J gene: TRBJ2-7; V gene: TRBV13; clone size: many; D gene: TRBD2; CDR3 length: 14; CDR3 DNA: TGTGCCAGCAGCCGAGCGGGGAGCTCCTACGAGCAGTACTTC; CDR3 protein: CASSRAGSSYEQYF
J gene: TRBJ2-2; V gene: TRBV4-2; clone size: NA; D gene: TRBD2; CDR3 length: 17; CDR3 DNA: TGTGCCAGCAGCCCCCTCGGGGCGGGAGGGCCCGGCGGGGAGCTGTTTTTT; CDR3 protein: CASSPLGAGGPGGELFF
J gene: TRBJ2-7; V gene: TRBV6-2/TRBV6-3; clone size: NA; D gene: TRBD2; CDR3 length: 19; CDR3 DNA: TGTGCCAGCAGTCTTGCCCCGACGATAGCGGGAGTGCTCTCCTACGAGCAGTACTTC; CDR3 protein: CASSLAPTIAGVLSYEQYF
J gene: TRBJ1-4; V gene: TRBV27; clone size: NA; D gene: TRBD1; CDR3 length: 15; CDR3 DNA: TGTGCCAGCAGTTCGGACAGGGAAGGAGGTGAAAAACTGTTTTTT; CDR3 protein: CASSSDREGGEKLFF
J gene: TRBJ2-2; V gene: TRBV11-2; clone size: NA; D gene: TRBD1; CDR3 length: 14; CDR3 DNA: TGTGCCACCGGGACAGGGCCCTTTGTGGGGGAGCTGTTTTTT; CDR3 protein: CATGTGPFVGELFF
J gene: TRBJ2-5; V gene: TRBV28; clone size: NA; D gene: TRBD2; CDR3 length: 14; CDR3 DNA: TGTGCCAGCAGTAGACTAGCGGTTCAAGAGACCCAGTACTTC; CDR3 protein: CASSRLAVQETQYF
J gene: TRBJ2-3; V gene: TRBV19; clone size: NA; D gene: NA; CDR3 length: 14; CDR3 DNA: TGTGCCAGTAGTATTGGACAGATACCAGATACGCAGTATTTT; CDR3 protein: CASSIGQIPDTQYF
J gene: TRBJ2-7; V gene: TRBV14; clone size: NA; D gene: NA; CDR3 length: 12; CDR3 DNA: TGTGCCAGCAGCCATGTTTCCAACGAGCAGTACTTC; CDR3 protein: CASSHVSNEQYF
J gene: TRBJ2-7; V gene: TRBV3-1/TRBV3-2; clone size: NA; D gene: NA; CDR3 length: 18; CDR3 DNA: TGTGCCAGCAGCCCACGCCCCCCGGGTGGCATCTTCTCCTACGAGCAGTACTTC; CDR3 protein: CASSPRPPGGIFSYEQYF
J gene: TRBJ1-4; V gene: TRBV6-5; clone size: few; D gene: TRBD1; CDR3 length: 15; CDR3 DNA: TGTGCCAGCAAGGAGGCGACAGGGTCTAATGAAAAACTGTTTTTT; CDR3 protein: CASKEATGSNEKLFF
J gene: TRBJ2-5; V gene: TRBV3-1/TRBV3-2; clone size: NA; D gene: NA; CDR3 length: 17; CDR3 DNA: TGTGCCAGCAGCCAAGATCCAGGGGTAGGGAATAAAGAGACCCAGTACTTC; CDR3 protein: CASSQDPGVGNKETQYF
J gene: TRBJ2-1; V gene: TRBV5-5; clone size: NA; D gene: NA; CDR3 length: 11; CDR3 DNA: TGTGCCAGCAGCTTAGTAGTCGAGCAGTTCTTC; CDR3 protein: CASSLVVEQFF
J gene: TRBJ2-4; V gene: TRBV19; clone size: once; D gene: NA; CDR3 length: 17; CDR3 DNA: TGTGCCAGTAGTATAGTTGAGGGTGACCTAGCCAAAAACATTCAGTACTTC; CDR3 protein: CASSIVEGDLAKNIQYF
J gene: TRBJ1-2; V gene: TRBV28; clone size: once; D gene: NA; CDR3 length: 14; CDR3 DNA: TGTGCCAGCATACAAGGCGGGTATACTAATGGCTACACCTTC; CDR3 protein: CASIQGGYTNGYTF
J gene: TRBJ2-1; V gene: TRBV5-1; clone size: NA; D gene: TRBD2; CDR3 length: 14; CDR3 DNA: TGCGCCAGCAGCTTCACCGGGGGGAACAATGAGCAGTTCTTC; CDR3 protein: CASSFTGGNNEQFF
J gene: TRBJ1-6; V gene: TRBV19; clone size: NA; D gene: NA; CDR3 length: 14; CDR3 DNA: TGTGCCAGTGCGGACGGGGGACGTAATTCACCCCTCCACTTT; CDR3 protein: CASADGGRNSPLHF
J gene: TRBJ2-5; V gene: TRBV6-6; clone size: NA; D gene: NA; CDR3 length: 16; CDR3 DNA: TGTGCCAGCAGTTATGTAGGGGATAGCAGTACAGTGACCCAGTACTTC; CDR3 protein: CASSYVGDSSTVTQYF
J gene: TRBJ2-7; V gene: TRBV20-1; clone size: NA; D gene: TRBD1; CDR3 length: 9; CDR3 DNA: TGCAGTGCCGCCCCGGGACAGTGGTTC; CDR3 protein: CSAAPGQWF
J gene: TRBJ2-2; V gene: TRBV27; clone size: NA; D gene: NA; CDR3 length: 11; CDR3 DNA: TGTGCCAGCCAGGGGGGCGGGGAGCTGTTTTTT; CDR3 protein: CASQGGGELFF
J gene: TRBJ2-1; V gene: TRBV11-2; clone size: once; D gene: TRBD2; CDR3 length: 15; CDR3 DNA: TGTGCCAGCAGCTTCGAGGGACTAGCGGGAGGTTCCCAGTTCTTC; CDR3 protein: CASSFEGLAGGSQFF
J gene: TRBJ1-1; V gene: TRBV6-5; clone size: NA; D gene: NA; CDR3 length: 15; CDR3 DNA: TGTGCCAGCAGTCCCCTTCGGACAGTCCACACTGAAGCTTTCTTT; CDR3 protein: CASSPLRTVHTEAFF
J gene: TRBJ2-3; V gene: TRBV28; clone size: NA; D gene: NA; CDR3 length: 17; CDR3 DNA: TGTGCCAGCAGTTCCACGGGCGGGATAAGAGGAACAGATACGCAGTATTTT; CDR3 protein: CASSSTGGIRGTDTQYF
J gene: TRBJ2-1; V gene: TRBV15; clone size: NA; D gene: TRBD2; CDR3 length: 17; CDR3 DNA: TGTGCCACCAGCAGAGACGTTCTTCTAGCGGGATACAATGAGCAGTTCTTC; CDR3 protein: CATSRDVLLAGYNEQFF
J gene: TRBJ2-7; V gene: TRBV6-5; clone size: NA; D gene: NA; CDR3 length: 14; CDR3 DNA: TGTGCCAGCAGGAAAAGATGGGCCTTCTACGAGCAGTACTTC; CDR3 protein: CASRKRWAFYEQYF
J gene: TRBJ1-1; V gene: TRBV20-1; clone size: NA; D gene: NA; CDR3 length: 10; CDR3 DNA: TGCAGTGCTTCCAGGTCTGAAGCTTTCTTT; CDR3 protein: CSASRSEAFF
J gene: TRBJ2-3; V gene: TRBV7-2; clone size: NA; D gene: NA; CDR3 length: 12; CDR3 DNA: TGTGCCAGCAGCTCGGGGGCAGATACGCAGTATTTT; CDR3 protein: CASSSGADTQYF
J gene: TRBJ2-3; V gene: TRBV7-9; clone size: NA; D gene: NA; CDR3 length: 12; CDR3 DNA: TGTGCCAGCAGCTTAGGGGGACTCAATCAGTATTTT; CDR3 protein: CASSLGGLNQYF
J gene: TRBJ1-2; V gene: TRBV5-4; clone size: NA; D gene: NA; CDR3 length: 15; CDR3 DNA: TGTGCCAGCAGCCCGGGGGGAAGAGGGAACTATGGCTACACCTTC; CDR3 protein: CASSPGGRGNYGYTF
J gene: TRBJ2-1; V gene: TRBV7-9; clone size: NA; D gene: TRBD1; CDR3 length: 14; CDR3 DNA: TGTGCCAGCAGCTCATGGACAGGGTACAATGAGCAGTTCTTC; CDR3 protein: CASSSWTGYNEQFF
J gene: TRBJ2-7; V gene: TRBV6-2/TRBV6-3; clone size: NA; D gene: NA; CDR3 length: 14; CDR3 DNA: TGTGCCAGCAGTTACGCGCAGAGGGTCTACGAGCAGTACTTC; CDR3 protein: CASSYAQRVYEQYF
J gene: TRBJ2-1; V gene: TRBV15; clone size: NA; D gene: NA; CDR3 length: 16; CDR3 DNA: TGTGCCACCAGCAGTGACGAGCGGATACCCTACAATGAGCAGTTCTTC; CDR3 protein: CATSSDERIPYNEQFF
J gene: TRBJ2-1; V gene: TRBV7-2; clone size: NA; D gene: TRBD2; CDR3 length: 16; CDR3 DNA: TGTGCCAGCAGCTTAGGGCAGCTAGCGGCAAACAATGAGCAGTTCTTC; CDR3 protein: CASSLGQLAANNEQFF
J gene: TRBJ1-3; V gene: TRBV28; clone size: NA; D gene: TRBD1; CDR3 length: 16; CDR3 DNA: TGTGCCAGCAGTTTATCGGGAGGGGGCAGGGGAAACACCATATATTTT; CDR3 protein: CASSLSGGGRGNTIYF
J gene: TRBJ2-7; V gene: TRBV28; clone size: NA; D gene: NA; CDR3 length: 14; CDR3 DNA: TGTGCCAGCAGCTTGAGAATTTCAAGTTACGAGCAGTACTTC; CDR3 protein: CASSLRISSYEQYF
J gene: TRBJ2-1; V gene: TRBV20-1; clone size: NA; D gene: TRBD2; CDR3 length: 19; CDR3 DNA: TGCAGTGCTAGTAGAGTAGGGACTAGCGGTTGGGGGGGCCTCAATGAGCAGTTCTTC; CDR3 protein: CSASRVGTSGWGGLNEQFF
J gene: TRBJ2-1; V gene: TRBV19; clone size: NA; D gene: NA; CDR3 length: 17; CDR3 DNA: TGTGCCAGTAGTTCTGGACTCGACCAGAGCTCCTACAATGAGCAGTTCTTC; CDR3 protein: CASSSGLDQSSYNEQFF
J gene: TRBJ2-7; V gene: TRBV18; clone size: once; D gene: TRBD1; CDR3 length: 14; CDR3 DNA: TGTGCCAGCTCACCTTCGACAGGGTCCTACGAGCAGTACTTC; CDR3 protein: CASSPSTGSYEQYF
J gene: TRBJ1-1; V gene: TRBV7-3; clone size: NA; D gene: NA; CDR3 length: 14; CDR3 DNA: TGTGCCAGCAGCGCGGGGGGCAGGGAGACTGAAGCTTTCTTT; CDR3 protein: CASSAGGRETEAFF
J gene: TRBJ1-3; V gene: TRBV30; clone size: NA; D gene: NA; CDR3 length: 17; CDR3 DNA: TGTGCCTGGAGTGTCCCCAGGGGCCCAAGCTCTGGAAACACCATATATTTT; CDR3 protein: CAWSVPRGPSSGNTIYF
J gene: TRBJ2-3; V gene: TRBV13; clone size: NA; D gene: TRBD2; CDR3 length: 15; CDR3 DNA: TGTGCCAGCATTTTAGCGGGAGGGGACACAGATACGCAGTATTTT; CDR3 protein: CASILAGGDTDTQYF
J gene: TRBJ1-5; V gene: TRBV28; clone size: few; D gene: NA; CDR3 length: 15; CDR3 DNA: TGTGCCAGCAGCATCACTCAGGGGAGCAATCAGCCCCAGCATTTT; CDR3 protein: CASSITQGSNQPQHF
J gene: TRBJ1-3; V gene: TRBV6-5; clone size: NA; D gene: NA; CDR3 length: 15; CDR3 DNA: TGTGCCAGCAGTTACTTCCCAGGGGTTGGAAACACCATATATTTT; CDR3 protein: CASSYFPGVGNTIYF
J gene: TRBJ2-7; V gene: TRBV6-6; clone size: NA; D gene: TRBD2; CDR3 length: 12; CDR3 DNA: TGTGCCAGCGGACTAGCGGGAGACGAGCAGTACTTC; CDR3 protein: CASGLAGDEQYF
J gene: TRBJ1-2; V gene: TRBV6-6; clone size: NA; D gene: TRBD1; CDR3 length: 13; CDR3 DNA: TGTGCCAGCATCGGACAGGGAATTTATGGCTACACCTTC; CDR3 protein: CASIGQGIYGYTF
J gene: TRBJ2-1; V gene: TRBV6-4; clone size: NA; D gene: TRBD2; CDR3 length: 16; CDR3 DNA: TGTGCCAGCAGTGAACGCGGGAGGAGCTCCTACAATGAGCAGTTCTTC; CDR3 protein: CASSERGRSSYNEQFF
J gene: TRBJ2-2; V gene: TRBV27; clone size: NA; D gene: NA; CDR3 length: 15; CDR3 DNA: TGTGCCAGCAGCCCCTATGGGCCCGACACCGGGGAGCTGTTTTTT; CDR3 protein: CASSPYGPDTGELFF
J gene: TRBJ1-1; V gene: TRBV28; clone size: NA; D gene: TRBD1; CDR3 length: 11; CDR3 DNA: TGTGCCAGCATCGCGGACAGGAAAGCTTTCTTT; CDR3 protein: CASIADRKAFF